Listed below are T cell receptor beta chains from one sample, sequenced in a study of cytomegalovirus exposure and HLA in healthy donors. The protocol was immunoSEQ multiplex PCR, while the TCRdb copy is restricted to in-frame clones and leaves out a portion. Among roughly 110,000 clones listed, 71% were seen once. Source material: PBMCs. Receptors originate from a female donor in good health and CMV-seronegative. CDR3s include the opening cysteine and the closing phenylalanine or tryptophan. The D gene is left open where the match is weak. Clone size is given for some rows only: seen once, a few or many times, or a class if the clone is expanded.

size	D	J	V	CDR3	DNA
few	TRBD1	TRBJ1-6	TRBV28	CASSFHDFSFRPDREARLNSPLHF	TGTGCCAGCAGTTTTCACGACTTTAGTTTCCGACCGGACAGGGAAGCGCGGTTGAATTCACCCCTCCACTTT
-	TRBD2	TRBJ2-1	TRBV7-6	CASSLSTSGSNEQFF	TGTGCCAGCAGCTTAAGTACTAGCGGGAGCAATGAGCAGTTCTTC
-	TRBD1	TRBJ2-6	TRBV29-1	CSVEKGAPSGANVLTF	TGCAGCGTTGAAAAGGGGGCGCCCTCTGGGGCCAACGTCCTGACTTTC
-	TRBD1	TRBJ2-7	TRBV10-3	CAISTTGTGTYEQYF	TGTGCCATCAGTACGACCGGGACAGGGACCTACGAGCAGTACTTC
-	TRBD2	TRBJ2-6	TRBV29-1	CSVAGRPSSGANVLTF	TGCAGCGTAGCGGGACGTCCGAGCTCTGGGGCCAACGTCCTGACTTTC
-	-	TRBJ2-3	TRBV29-1	CSVELGRGTDTQYF	TGCAGCGTTGAACTGGGCCGAGGCACAGATACGCAGTATTTT
-	-	TRBJ2-7	TRBV11-1	CASSPRSYEQYF	TGTGCCAGCAGCCCTCGGTCCTACGAGCAGTACTTC
-	-	TRBJ2-7	TRBV13	CASSLQSYEQYF	TGTGCCAGCAGCTTACAATCCTACGAGCAGTACTTC
-	-	TRBJ1-1	TRBV10-1	CASNTGLLNTEAFF	TGCGCCAGCAATACAGGGCTCCTGAACACTGAAGCTTTCTTT
-	TRBD1	TRBJ2-1	TRBV19	CASSKAGTGRQFF	TGTGCCAGTAGTAAGGCCGGGACAGGGCGGCAGTTCTTC
-	-	TRBJ1-3	TRBV2	CASSSTRGSTGNTIYF	TGTGCCAGCAGTTCCACCCGGGGGAGTACTGGAAACACCATATATTTT
few	TRBD2	TRBJ2-7	TRBV5-4	CASSPTHGTSFYEQYF	TGTGCCAGCAGCCCTACCCACGGGACTAGCTTCTACGAGCAGTACTTC
-	-	TRBJ1-1	TRBV27	CASSLVPRMNTEAFF	TGTGCCAGCAGTTTAGTTCCCAGGATGAACACTGAAGCTTTCTTT
-	TRBD1	TRBJ2-7	TRBV5-4	CASSLAQQGANEQYF	TGTGCCAGCAGCTTGGCCCAACAGGGGGCGAACGAGCAGTACTTC
-	TRBD1	TRBJ2-7	TRBV28	CASMTDRDNYEQYF	TGTGCCAGCATGACAGACAGGGACAACTACGAGCAGTACTTC
-	TRBD1	TRBJ2-1	TRBV15	CATSAPGQGAVNEQFF	TGTGCCACCAGCGCCCCAGGACAGGGGGCTGTGAATGAGCAGTTCTTC
once	TRBD2	TRBJ2-6	TRBV10-1	CASSERAGGSGANVLTF	TGCGCCAGCAGTGAACGAGCGGGGGGCTCTGGGGCCAACGTCCTGACTTTC
-	TRBD1	TRBJ2-3	TRBV7-6	CASRTGTGETDTQYF	TGTGCCAGCCGAACCGGGACAGGGGAAACAGATACGCAGTATTTT
-	-	TRBJ1-1	TRBV28	CASSLSQGSGTEAFF	TGTGCCAGCAGTTTATCCCAGGGGTCGGGAACTGAAGCTTTCTTT
-	-	TRBJ2-7	TRBV11-2	CASSLLPLANEQYF	TGTGCCAGCAGCTTATTACCGCTAGCCAACGAGCAGTACTTC
few	TRBD1	TRBJ2-7	TRBV7-8	CASSPIARGYEQYF	TGTGCCAGCAGCCCGATCGCCAGGGGGTACGAGCAGTACTTC
-	-	TRBJ1-5	TRBV11-2	CASSFGGTSNQPQHF	TGTGCCAGCAGCTTTGGGGGGACGAGCAATCAGCCCCAGCATTTT
-	TRBD1	TRBJ1-2	TRBV4-3	CASSQGQGSIFYTF	TGCGCCAGCAGCCAGGGACAGGGGAGCATCTTCTACACCTTC
-	-	TRBJ1-4	TRBV25-1	CASSGTATNEKLFF	TGTGCCAGCAGTGGGACAGCAACTAATGAAAAACTGTTTTTT
few	-	TRBJ1-4	TRBV5-5	CASSTTEAPNEKLFF	TGTGCCAGCAGTACGACAGAAGCCCCTAATGAAAAACTGTTTTTT
-	-	TRBJ2-1	TRBV30	CAWSRTRLSNEQFF	TGTGCCTGGAGCCGTACTAGACTTTCCAATGAGCAGTTCTTC
-	-	TRBJ2-4	TRBV10-3	CATGDPIGKNIQYF	TGTGCCACAGGGGACCCCATAGGCAAAAACATTCAGTACTTC
-	-	TRBJ1-2	TRBV5-1	CASSQDTIGYGYTF	TGCGCCAGCAGCCAGGACACCATCGGCTATGGCTACACCTTC
once	TRBD2	TRBJ2-7	TRBV5-4	CASSPTIAGATYEQYF	TGTGCCAGCAGCCCAACAATAGCGGGAGCGACCTACGAGCAGTACTTC
-	TRBD1	TRBJ2-1	TRBV6-5	CASSYSRQGFNEQFF	TGTGCCAGCAGTTACTCAAGACAGGGGTTCAATGAGCAGTTCTTC
few	TRBD1	TRBJ2-7	TRBV27	CASSLLGQENYEQYF	TGTGCCAGCAGTTTACTGGGACAGGAGAACTACGAGCAGTACTTC
-	-	TRBJ2-1	TRBV11-3	CASSPRSSSYNEQFF	TGTGCCAGCAGCCCGCGGTCGAGCTCCTACAATGAGCAGTTCTTC
-	TRBD2	TRBJ2-7	TRBV7-8	CASSIGTSGYEQYF	TGTGCCAGCAGCATAGGGACTAGCGGTTACGAGCAGTACTTC
-	-	TRBJ1-5	TRBV6-4	CASSTDSTNQPQHF	TGTGCCAGCAGTACCGACAGCACTAATCAGCCCCAGCATTTT
-	-	TRBJ2-7	TRBV6-5	CASRRAGPNYEQYF	TGTGCCAGCAGGCGGGCAGGACCGAACTACGAGCAGTACTTC
few	TRBD2	TRBJ2-7	TRBV4-3	CASSQSLAGANEQYF	TGCGCCAGCAGCCAATCACTAGCGGGAGCCAACGAGCAGTACTTC
few	-	TRBJ1-1	TRBV2	CASRYDRSRPEAFF	TGTGCCAGCAGATACGACAGGTCCCGACCTGAAGCTTTCTTT
once	TRBD1	TRBJ1-4	TRBV7-9	CASSWDRAAVSELFF	TGTGCCAGCAGCTGGGACAGGGCGGCTGTCTCGGAACTGTTTTTT
-	TRBD1	TRBJ2-3	TRBV15	CATSRDTILTGAATDTQYF	TGTGCCACCAGCAGGGACACCATATTGACAGGGGCCGCCACAGATACGCAGTATTTT
few	TRBD2	TRBJ2-2	TRBV29-1	CSAWTSGISGELFF	TGCAGCGCCTGGACTAGCGGGATCAGCGGGGAGCTGTTTTTT
few	TRBD2	TRBJ2-1	TRBV9	CASSVEPLAGGNNEQFF	TGTGCCAGCAGCGTAGAGCCTCTAGCGGGAGGCAACAATGAGCAGTTCTTC
-	TRBD1	TRBJ2-7	TRBV4-3	CASSLDREDEQYF	TGCGCCAGCAGCCTGGACAGGGAGGACGAGCAGTACTTC
-	-	TRBJ1-2	TRBV27	CASSPTPTGHYGYTF	TGTGCCAGCAGCCCAACCCCAACAGGCCACTATGGCTACACCTTC
-	TRBD1	TRBJ2-7	TRBV2	CAGKLEGAYEQYF	TGTGCCGGAAAATTAGAGGGGGCATACGAGCAGTACTTC
-	-	TRBJ2-5	TRBV5-4	CASSLGLADPGTQYF	TGTGCCAGCAGCTTGGGTCTAGCCGATCCGGGGACCCAGTACTTC
-	-	TRBJ2-2	TRBV27	CASSLSGVRGSAGELFF	TGTGCCAGCAGTTTATCCGGCGTAAGAGGGAGTGCCGGGGAGCTGTTTTTT
-	-	TRBJ1-5	TRBV10-1	CASSESGYEQPQHF	TGCGCCAGCAGTGAGTCCGGTTACGAGCAGCCCCAGCATTTT
few	TRBD2	TRBJ2-7	TRBV11-1	CASSPRGSETYEQYF	TGTGCCAGCAGCCCTCGCGGGAGTGAGACCTACGAGCAGTACTTC
-	TRBD1	TRBJ1-4	TRBV7-9	CASSFRTGVEEKLFF	TGTGCCAGCAGCTTCCGGACAGGGGTTGAAGAAAAACTGTTTTTT
-	-	TRBJ2-7	TRBV9	CASSGSSYEQYF	TGTGCCAGCAGCGGATCGAGCTACGAGCAGTACTTC
many	TRBD1	TRBJ1-1	TRBV18	CASSPKGQGMNTEAFF	TGTGCCAGCTCACCAAAGGGACAGGGAATGAACACTGAAGCTTTCTTT
-	-	TRBJ1-3	TRBV19	CASSQGPGNTIYF	TGTGCCAGTAGCCAGGGGCCTGGAAACACCATATATTTT
-	-	TRBJ1-2	TRBV2	CASSGLGTGNYGYTF	TGTGCCAGCAGTGGGTTGGGAACAGGGAACTATGGCTACACCTTC
-	TRBD2	TRBJ2-1	TRBV10-1	CASSPGLAGVRQFF	TGCGCCAGCAGCCCGGGACTAGCGGGAGTACGGCAGTTCTTC
-	TRBD2	TRBJ2-3	TRBV4-2	CASSRLLAGEGTDTQYF	TGTGCCAGCAGCCGGTTACTAGCGGGAGAAGGCACAGATACGCAGTATTTT